This T cell receptor beta chain was sequenced in a study of post-analysis software for immune sequencing data. At the level of the study: Patients had relapsing-remitting, secondary progressive or progressive-relapsing multiple sclerosis; some lacked subtype. General observations from the study: TRBV5-6, TRBV5-1 and TRBV20-1 belonged to a set of roughly 5 TRBV segments that were more frequent in patients than controls.

Every TCR beta cDNA library bore unique molecular identifiers. T cells, about 0.9 to 11 million of them, yielded some 540,000 cDNA molecules. TCRdb passed the PCR reads through MiXCR, listing each CDR3 protein once. The sample holds 750,000 to 950,000 distinct CDR3 sequences; roughly half are singletons and the top ten take around 4.5%. The CDR3 is made up of 12 amino acids. From germline, CDR1 is ENHRY and CDR2 SYGVKD. This clonotype was detected a few times. The antigen is undetermined. One end of the junction is discordant with germline, which a read error may explain. The material sequenced was blood. This chain joins TRBV10-3 and TRBJ2-5; 8 bases map to TRBD1. The sequence was collected from a girl aged 10-17 years with multiple sclerosis. CDR3: CATSQGAETQYF. The CDR3 bases are TGTGCCACCAGTCAGGGGGCTGAGACCCAGTACTTC.